This TCR beta chain was sequenced during a study of control samples from healthy donors and cancer patients. Data came from immunoSEQ multiplex PCR; TCRdb stores just in-frame clones and leaves some out. The sample yields fewer than 200,000 clones, over 85% seen once. This CDR3 has 17 amino acids. Germline V gene lookup returns CDR1 MDHEN and CDR2 SYDVKM. V was trimmed by 2 bases and J by 5 bases, leaving 21 bases between them. This TCR was recovered from a man younger than 45 in good health. The genes are TRBV28 and TRBJ1-2, with TRBD1 as a possible D gene (5 bases). Sequenced material: blood. CDR3 protein: CASSLEGRARLLYGYTF. CDR3 DNA: TGTGCCAGCAGTTTAGAGGGGAGGGCGCGATTATTGTATGGCTACACCTTC.